This passage covers 20 T cell receptor beta chains from one sample sequenced in a study of T cells in Graves' hyperthyroidism and ophthalmopathy. The TCR beta CDR3 regions underwent amplification using RNA transcripts as the source. The TCR CDR3 first-round RT-PCR relied on the HTBI primer set. TCRdb called the multiplex PCR reads again in MiXCR, with one record for every CDR3 protein. This table holds about 360,000 distinct CDR3 sequences, 13% found once. Sequenced sample: blood. The receptors originated from a woman under 30 with Graves' hyperthyroidism.

V gene TRBV2 combines with J gene TRBJ1-5; the D gene is possibly TRBD1 (6 bases). The CDR3 contains 13 residues. Germline assignment: CDR1 SNHLY and CDR2 FYNNEI. V was trimmed by 7 bases and J by 9 bases, leaving 16 bases between them. CDR3 sequence: CASTREGTWPQHF. CDR3 DNA sequence: TGTGCCAGCACGAGGGAGGGGACATGGCCCCAGCATTTT.

This clonotype appeared many times. J is TRBJ2-3 and V is TRBV10-3, with D possibly being TRBD1 or TRBD2 (5 bases each). Germline values: CDR1 ENHRY, CDR2 SYGVKD. Trimming pared 7 bases from V and 0 bases from J, leaving 11 bases between. This CDR3 comprises 14 residues. The CDR3 bases are TGTGCCATCACCGGGACGAGTAGCACAGATACGCAGTATTTT. Translating gives CAITGTSSTDTQYF.

The CDR3 here is CASSLVVTGELFF. For the CDR3, the DNA is TGCGCCAGCAGCTTGGTAGTTACCGGGGAGCTGTTTTTT. The J gene is TRBJ2-2, the V gene TRBV5-1; D is uncertain. The V end was cut by 0 bases, the J end by 5 bases, with 5 bases between. This CDR3 is built from 13 residues. In germline, CDR1 is SGHRS, CDR2 YFSETQ.

The table lists this clonotype with many counts. The V gene is TRBV5-1, the J gene TRBJ2-2; 11 positions match TRBD2. The CDR3 is 16 amino acids. The germline V gene has CDR1 SGHRS and CDR2 YFSETQ. J lost 5 bases, V lost 4 bases, and 7 bases had no gene match. CDR3 sequence (DNA): TGCGCCAGCAGCCCTCCGGGACTAGCGGAAACCGGGGAGCTGTTTTTT. Protein: CASSPPGLAETGELFF.

This clonotype came up many times. The V call is TRBV20-1, the J call TRBJ1-1; 9 nucleotides match TRBD1. The J segment lost 5 bases and the V segment lost 6 bases, leaving 10 bases of the junction unmatched. Germline CDR1 and CDR2: DFQATT and SNEGSKA (reference sequence). CDR3 length: 14 residues. The CDR3 spells CSATKGQGGTEAFF. The CDR3 DNA follows: TGCAGTGCCACCAAGGGACAGGGAGGGACTGAAGCTTTCTTT.

This clonotype was counted between two and nine times. The chain recombines TRBV19 with TRBJ1-1, with D unresolved. Germline assignment: CDR1 LNHDA and CDR2 SQIVND (reference sequence). Trimming cost V 6 bases and J 4 bases, with 12 bases left between them. The length of the CDR3 is 13 residues. The CDR3 DNA reads as TGTGCCAGTAGCTCTAGCGGGGTCACTGAAGCTTTCTTT. Translation: CASSSSGVTEAFF.

Only a few counts were recorded for this clonotype. The chain carries TRBV18 and TRBJ2-2, with TRBD2 as a possible D gene (6 bases). CDR3 length: 17 residues. V was shortened by 3 bases and J by 0 bases, with 14 bases between the two germline ends. Germline-derived CDR1 and CDR2 are KGHSH and LQKENI. This CDR3 is CASSPTAGWSNTGELFF. The CDR3 DNA reads TGTGCCAGCTCACCTACAGCGGGCTGGTCGAACACCGGGGAGCTGTTTTTT. Full variable domain (remainder filled in from reference TRBV18 and TRBJ2-2): NAGVMQNPRHLVRRRGQEARLRCSPMKGHSHVYWYRQLPEEGLKFMVYLQKENIIDESGMPKERFSAEFPKEGPSILRIQQVVRGDSAAYFCASSPTAGWSNTGELFFGEGSRLTVL.

In this sample, this clonotype turned up many times. The V gene is TRBV3-1, the J gene TRBJ2-7; the D gene could be TRBD1 or TRBD2 (5 bases each). The ends were cut back, 1 base at V and 4 bases at J, with 20 bases in the middle. The CDR3 extends over 17 amino acids. Germline V gene lookup returns CDR1 LGHDT and CDR2 YNNKEL (reference sequence). The CDR3 nucleotides read TGTGCCAGCAGCCAAGGGCCCTCACGGCAGGGAGTGTACGAGCAGTACTTC. Encoded protein: CASSQGPSRQGVYEQYF.

J is TRBJ2-3 and V is TRBV7-3; D not resolved. Germline V lookup: CDR1 SGHTA, CDR2 FQGTGA. The V gene lost 0 bases and the J gene lost 6 bases, with 7 bases spanning the gap. This CDR3 contains 13 residues. CDR3 coding DNA: TGTGCCAGCAGCTTAACGTCGGATGATACGCAGTATTTT. Translated: CASSLTSDDTQYF.

The V and J genes are TRBV6-1 and TRBJ2-3; TRBD1 is a possible D gene (6 bases). The CDR3 has 14 amino acids. Germline V CDR1 and CDR2: MNHNS, SASEGT. Trimming took 6 bases from V and 8 from J, leaving 18 bases between them. In DNA, the CDR3 is TGTGCCAGCAGGCCCCGGGACATAGTTTTTACGCAGTATTTT. This encodes CASRPRDIVFTQYF.

In this sample, this clonotype turned up many times. The chain recombines TRBV28 with TRBJ1-5; tentative D call: TRBD1 (6 bases). CDR1 is MDHEN, CDR2 SYDVKM, per germline. CDR3 length: 12 residues. Trimming took off 8 bases at V and 6 bases at J, with 11 bases between the two ends. The CDR3 DNA follows: TGTGCCAGCGAGAAAGGGGGTCAGCCCCAGCATTTT. Residues: CASEKGGQPQHF.

This clonotype appeared many times. V and J are TRBV20-1 and TRBJ2-7, with 11 positions matching TRBD2. Germline CDR1 and CDR2: DFQATT and SNEGSKA (reference sequence). V lost 5 bases, J lost 2 bases, and 11 bases stayed unmatched. The length of the CDR3 is 16 residues. The DNA of the CDR3 is TGCAGTGCTGGGCCCGGGACTAGCGGAAATACCTACGAGCAGTACTTC. Amino acid sequence: CSAGPGTSGNTYEQYF.

This clonotype was counted many times. The genes are TRBV20-1 and TRBJ1-5, with D unresolved. V lost 3 bases, J lost 7 bases, and 10 bases lay in between. Germline-derived CDR1 and CDR2 are DFQATT and SNEGSKA (reference sequence). The length of the CDR3 is 12 residues. CDR3 nucleotides: TGCAGTGCTAGGACGGCTGAGCAGCCCCAGCATTTT. This gives the protein CSARTAEQPQHF.

This clonotype was counted ten times or more. The chain links TRBV13 to TRBJ1-2; D call uncertain. The germline V gene has CDR1 PRHDT and CDR2 FYEKMQ (reference sequence). Trimming pared 4 bases from V and 1 base from J, leaving 7 bases between. The CDR3 is made up of 13 amino acids. In DNA form, the CDR3 reads TGTGCCAGCAGCTCCGGACGTAACTATGGCTACACCTTC. Protein: CASSSGRNYGYTF.

V gene TRBV20-1 combines with J gene TRBJ1-5; 10 positions match TRBD1. Germline CDR1 is DFQATT and CDR2 is SNEGSKA (reference sequence). Losses at the gene ends were 5 bases for V and 9 bases for J; bases not matched to a gene: 4. This CDR3 comprises 12 residues. CDR3 sequence (DNA): TGCAGTGCTGGGACAGGGGCCGCGCCCCAGCATTTT. This codes for CSAGTGAAPQHF.

This clonotype has at least ten counts. The chain has TRBV12-3 or TRBV12-4 and TRBJ2-2; D uncertain. V was cut by 7 bases and J by 6 bases, with 9 bases left in between. The CDR3 covers 12 residues. The CDR3 sequence: CASISGSGELFF. CDR3 nucleotides: TGTGCCAGCATCTCCGGATCCGGGGAGCTGTTTTTT.

This clonotype was observed many times. J is TRBJ1-6 and V is TRBV19; D uncertain. CDR1 and CDR2 (germline): LNHDA, SQIVND (reference sequence). Trimming left V 7 bases short and J 9 bases short, with 28 bases between. The CDR3 is made up of 18 amino acids. The CDR3 coding sequence is TGTGCCAGTACCCTACAACCCGACGGCCCGGGTTTGGGTTCACCCCTCCACTTT. It encodes CASTLQPDGPGLGSPLHF.

This rearrangement joins TRBV19 to TRBJ2-3, with D possibly TRBD1 on 5 matching bases. The CDR3 spans 14 residues. Germline loops: CDR1 LNHDA, CDR2 SQIVND (reference sequence). The germline V and J ends were trimmed by 8 bases and 3 bases, with 15 bases remaining between them. The CDR3 protein is CASASGLSTDTQYF. The CDR3, as DNA: TGTGCCAGTGCCTCAGGGCTTAGTACAGATACGCAGTATTTT.

Many counts were recorded for this clonotype. This chain joins TRBV7-2 and TRBJ2-4; 7 bases align to TRBD1. The V gene end was trimmed by 6 bases and the J gene end by 7 bases; junction bases not matched to a gene: 6. Germline CDR1 reads SGHTA; CDR2 reads FQGNSA. CDR3 size: 13 residues. The CDR3 bases are TGTGCCAGCAGTCCTCAAGGGGGCAACATTCAGTACTTC. Translating gives CASSPQGGNIQYF.

This clonotype was recorded at least ten times. The CDR3 loop reads CSATDRAGGTDTQYF. The CDR3 DNA follows: TGCAGTGCTACAGACAGGGCCGGGGGCACAGATACGCAGTATTTT. This chain links TRBV20-1 with TRBJ2-3; TRBD1 matches 7 bases. The trim removed 4 bases at V and 1 base at J, leaving 8 bases unmatched. Germline assignment: CDR1 DFQATT and CDR2 SNEGSKA (reference sequence). This CDR3 contains 15 residues.